These T cell receptor beta chains were read from a single sample in a study of cytomegalovirus exposure and HLA in healthy donors. Produced via immunoSEQ multiplex PCR; TCRdb's table is partial and in-frame only. Among roughly 150,000 clones listed, 80% were seen once. Specimen: PBMCs. All receptors come from a man aged 25-40 years in good health and CMV-seronegative. CDR3s include the opening cysteine and the closing phenylalanine or tryptophan. A D gene is named only where the DNA matches it firmly. The size of a clone is reported for some rows only, either as once, few or many, or as a class for expanded clones.

v_call	j_call	d_call	clone_size	cdr3_nt	cdr3_aa
TRBV30	TRBJ1-1	TRBD1	NA	TGTGCCTGCACGTTCAGGGGGTGGACTGAAGCTTTCTTT	CACTFRGWTEAFF
TRBV5-6	TRBJ2-4	NA	few	TGTGCCAGCAGCTATCAGGGTTGGGACATTCAGTACTTC	CASSYQGWDIQYF
TRBV7-9	TRBJ2-1	TRBD2	NA	TGTGCCAGCAGCGCGGGACTAGTGCTCTACAATGAGCAGTTCTTC	CASSAGLVLYNEQFF
TRBV5-1	TRBJ2-6	TRBD1	NA	TGCGCCAGCAGCTTTAGGGACAGGGGGCCCTGGAGCTCTGGGGCCAACGTCCTGACTTTC	CASSFRDRGPWSSGANVLTF
TRBV7-9	TRBJ1-2	NA	NA	TGTGCCAGCAGCTTAGGGGGCGAAGGGGGCTATGGCTACACCTTC	CASSLGGEGGYGYTF
TRBV2	TRBJ1-2	TRBD1	NA	TGTGCCAGCAGACCGACCGGGACAGGGTTTGGCTACACCTTC	CASRPTGTGFGYTF
TRBV29-1	TRBJ1-5	NA	NA	TGCAGCGTTAATACCGGGGTAGGTCAGCCCCAGCATTTT	CSVNTGVGQPQHF
TRBV6-5	TRBJ2-5	TRBD2	few	TGTGCCAGCAGTTACTCGCTAGCGGGGGAGGGTGAGACCCAGTACTTC	CASSYSLAGEGETQYF
TRBV5-1	TRBJ2-7	NA	NA	TGCGCCAGCAGCTTGTTACGGAGTGGGTCCTACGAGCAGTACTTC	CASSLLRSGSYEQYF
TRBV4-3	TRBJ2-7	NA	NA	TGCGCCAGCAGCCAAGATCCGATAGTTCGGAGGACTTCGCAAAGAGAGTACTTC	CASSQDPIVRRTSQREYF
TRBV29-1	TRBJ1-2	NA	many	TGCAGCGTTGAACTACAGTTAGGCGGCTACACCTTC	CSVELQLGGYTF
TRBV2	TRBJ2-2	TRBD2	NA	TGTGCCAGCACCCATCGGTGGCGGGAGGGCCTTTGGGACACCGGGGAGCTGTTTTTT	CASTHRWREGLWDTGELFF
TRBV14	TRBJ2-3	NA	few	TGTGCCAGCAGCCTATTGGGGGCAGGGGCTAACTATTTT	CASSLLGAGANYF
TRBV30	TRBJ2-1	TRBD2	few	TGTGCCTGGACCGGAACTAGCGGGAGCTCGGATGAGCAGTTCTTC	CAWTGTSGSSDEQFF
TRBV7-2	TRBJ1-6	NA	NA	TGTGCCAGCAGCTTAGTAGGGGCCTATAATTCACCCCTCCACTTT	CASSLVGAYNSPLHF
TRBV5-6	TRBJ2-1	NA	NA	TGTGCCAGCAGCCCGCTACAGGGTACGCAGTTCTTC	CASSPLQGTQFF
TRBV7-9	TRBJ1-1	NA	few	TGTGCCAGCAGCTTAGGGACAGCCCAGAACACTGAAGCTTTCTTT	CASSLGTAQNTEAFF
TRBV9	TRBJ2-3	TRBD2	NA	TGTGCCAGCAGCGTTAGCGGGGGGGCAGATACGCAGTATTTT	CASSVSGGADTQYF
TRBV10-1	TRBJ2-2	NA	NA	TGCGCCAGCAGTGGCGGATTCAACACCGGGGAGCTGTTTTTT	CASSGGFNTGELFF
TRBV2	TRBJ2-1	NA	NA	TGTGCCAGCAGTGAGAATAAGCCGTTCTTC	CASSENKPFF
TRBV11-1	TRBJ2-3	TRBD1	few	TGTGCCAGCAGCCCTCGACAGGGTGTTGGGACAGATACGCAGTATTTT	CASSPRQGVGTDTQYF
TRBV30	TRBJ1-1	NA	NA	TGTGCCTGGAGTGTAGGAGAGAACACTGAAGCTTTCTTT	CAWSVGENTEAFF
TRBV30	TRBJ2-7	TRBD2	NA	TGTGCCTGGAGTTGGGTTAGCGGGAGTTACGAGCAGTACTTC	CAWSWVSGSYEQYF
TRBV27	TRBJ2-5	TRBD2	NA	TGTGCCAGCAGTTTAGAGGGACTAGCGGGGTGGGAGACCCAGTACTTC	CASSLEGLAGWETQYF
TRBV4-3	TRBJ2-1	NA	NA	TGCGCCAGCAGCCGGGCTCTTGAAGCGGGTTCTCGGAATGAGCAGTTCTTC	CASSRALEAGSRNEQFF